This TCR beta chain was identified in a study of blood T cell repertoires in COVID-19. Methods used by the authors: The assay estimated nucleated cells by amplifying reference gene primers. TCRdb keeps only in-frame clones here, not all; method: immunoSEQ multiplex PCR. V, J and clone size derive from that table, while D and trimming were established from the DNA sequence. The data show around 470,000 clones, about 90% seen once. Trimming removed 8 bases at V and 0 bases at J, with 10 bases between. This CDR3 contains 12 residues. CDR1 is SQVTM and CDR2 is ANQGSEA in the germline V gene. The participants were between about 18 and 90 years old and came from 24 US areas. Cohorts were based on clinical histories the participants reported.

This clonotype originated in a man aged 18 to 30 who had recovered from COVID-19. This rearrangement joins TRBV29-1 to TRBJ1-1; unclear D gene. Sequencing used PBMCs or T cells enriched from blood (not recorded which). The CDR3 region is CSFAVLNTEAFF. In nucleotides, the CDR3 is TGCAGCTTCGCGGTCCTGAACACTGAAGCTTTCTTT.